This paragraph covers one TCR beta chain sequence. Its antigen is unknown. These data come from a study of cytomegalovirus exposure and HLA in healthy donors. Study context: One earlier analysis, a look at 150 million to 200 million T cells, found 117 million unique TCR beta sequences. Study outcomes and limitations: TCR beta chains numbering some 160 were designated cytomegalovirus-associated. Using a false discovery rate of 0.05, a later analysis showed that 15,000 to 20,000 TCR beta sequences were associated with HLA alleles. Sequencing likely caused a cluster of highly shared sequence variants.

PCR involved 60 Vbeta and 13 Jbeta primers. Assay used: immunoSEQ multiplex PCR; TCRdb lists only in-frame clones, some missing. The data contain about 170,000 clones, just under 80% of them singletons. Germline lookup yields CDR1 SQVTM and CDR2 ANQGSEA. The CDR3 has 14 amino acids. Trimming cost V 3 bases and J 5 bases; bases outside gene matches: 8. The receptor was isolated from a woman aged 50 to 60 in good health and CMV-seropositive. The rearrangement joins TRBV29-1 to TRBJ1-1; 8 bases agree with TRBD1. Sequencing used PBMCs. CDR3 nucleotides: TGCAGCGTTGACCGGGACAGGAGGTTGACTGAAGCTTTCTTT. Its translation is CSVDRDRRLTEAFF.